The next 13 T cell receptor beta chains were all read from a single sample in a study of T-cell memory formation after mild COVID-19. TCRdb ran MiXCR on the 5' RACE reads and lists one entry per CDR3 protein. In the table there are 270,000 or so distinct CDR3 sequences, over 15% of which are singletons. The specimen sequenced was PBMCs or a T cell subset sorted from them (not recorded which). The origin of the receptors is a man between 18 and 35 years old who had mild COVID-19 (a few samples of this study predate the infection). Cell type and time point are not known.

The chain combines TRBV7-3 with TRBJ2-1; the match to TRBD2 covers 14 bases. Germline V gene lookup returns CDR1 SGHTA and CDR2 FQGTGA. J gave up 2 bases and V 3 bases, and 0 bases lay outside the gene matches. This CDR3 contains 16 residues. The CDR3 is CASSLGLAGAYNEQFF. The DNA of the CDR3 is TGTGCCAGCAGCTTGGGACTAGCGGGAGCCTACAATGAGCAGTTCTTC. The full variable domain, with the rest looked up from reference TRBV7-3 and TRBJ2-1, is GAGVSQTPSNKVTEKGKYVELRCDPISGHTALYWYRQSLGQGPEFLIYFQGTGAADDSGLPNDRFFAVRPEGSVSTLKIQRTERGDSAVYLCASSLGLAGAYNEQFFGPGTRLTVL.

Ten or more counts support this clonotype. CDR3: CASSFSGTSGAGELFF. The CDR3 DNA reads as TGTGCCAGCAGTTTCTCCGGGACTAGTGGTGCCGGGGAGCTGTTTTTT. The J gene is TRBJ2-2, the V gene TRBV12-3 or TRBV12-4, with 8 bases aligning to TRBD2. The CDR3 covers 16 residues. Losses at the gene ends were 3 bases for V and 6 bases for J; bases not matched to a gene: 9.

This clonotype was counted between two and nine times. The chain employs TRBV18 and TRBJ2-7, with D unresolved. V was cut by 3 bases and J by 7 bases, with 13 bases left in between. The CDR3 covers 13 residues. The germline gives CDR1 KGHSH, CDR2 LQKENI. The CDR3 reads CASSPAPPREQYV. In nucleotides, the CDR3 is TGTGCCAGCTCACCTGCCCCACCTAGGGAGCAGTACGTC.

The rearrangement uses TRBV6-6 and TRBJ2-2, with D perhaps being TRBD1 or TRBD2 (5 bases each). The CDR3 spans 16 residues. V lost 7 bases and J lost 0, with 15 bases in between. Germline V lookup: CDR1 MNHNY, CDR2 SVGAGI (reference sequence). CDR3 region: CASITSGTANTGELFF. The CDR3 region has the DNA TGTGCCAGCATTACATCCGGGACGGCGAACACCGGGGAGCTGTTTTTT.

The genes are TRBV12-3 or TRBV12-4 and TRBJ2-5; D is undetermined. Trimming removed 2 bases at V and 6 bases at J, with 10 bases between. The length of the CDR3 is 13 residues. The CDR3 DNA reads as TGTGCCAGCAGTTTATCCAGGTTGAAGACCCAGTACTTC. Its translation is CASSLSRLKTQYF.

This sequence joins TRBV6-2 or TRBV6-3 and TRBJ1-1; no definite D call. The germline V gene has CDR1 MNHEY and CDR2 SVGEGT. The length of the CDR3 is 11 residues. Trimming pared 11 bases from V and 0 bases from J, leaving 7 bases between. CDR3: CAAQMNTEAFF. The CDR3 DNA is TGTGCCGCGCAGATGAACACTGAAGCTTTCTTT.

This chain connects TRBV7-2 to TRBJ1-1; 7 nucleotides align to TRBD1. This CDR3 has 14 residues. Germline CDR1 is SGHTA and CDR2 is FQGNSA. With 4 bases clipped from V and 5 bases from J, the junction kept 7 bases outside the gene matches. This chain's CDR3 is CASSYRQGSTEAFF. In nucleotides, the CDR3 is TGTGCCAGCAGCTACCGACAGGGTTCGACTGAAGCTTTCTTT.

The sample holds a few counts of this clonotype. This chain connects TRBV13 to TRBJ2-5, with D perhaps being TRBD1 or TRBD2 (5 bases each). Germline CDR1 and CDR2: PRHDT and FYEKMQ (reference sequence). The CDR3 has 16 residues. Trimming pared 5 bases from V and 3 bases from J, leaving 19 bases between. CDR3: CASSPGTPVKEETQYF. The CDR3 nucleotides read TGTGCCAGCAGCCCAGGGACCCCCGTTAAGGAAGAGACCCAGTACTTC.

The sample holds a few counts of this clonotype. The chain combines TRBV4-1 with TRBJ1-1, with D perhaps TRBD1 (5 bases). This CDR3 contains 12 residues. From germline, CDR1 is MGHRA and CDR2 YSYEKL. The V and J ends lost 4 bases and 4 bases respectively, with 7 bases between them. The DNA for the CDR3 is TGCGCCAGCAGCCGAGGGGTCACTGAAGCTTTCTTT. Amino acid sequence: CASSRGVTEAFF.

This clonotype was detected only a few times. The rearrangement uses TRBV7-2 and TRBJ2-7, with 11 bases aligning to TRBD2. This CDR3 comprises 16 residues. V shed 3 bases and J 3 bases; nucleotides not matched to a gene: 7. Germline loops: CDR1 SGHTA, CDR2 FQGNSA. CDR3: CASSFRSGLADYEQYF. Here the CDR3 DNA reads TGTGCCAGCAGCTTCAGGTCGGGACTAGCGGACTACGAGCAGTACTTC.

V gene TRBV25-1 combines with J gene TRBJ2-5; D is unresolved. The CDR3 has 15 amino acids. V was cut by 1 base and J by 3 bases, with 12 bases left in between. Germline V gene lookup returns CDR1 MGHDK and CDR2 SYGVNS. The CDR3 sequence is CASSEFVGPKETQYF. The CDR3 nucleotides are TGTGCCAGCAGTGAATTTGTAGGGCCTAAAGAGACCCAGTACTTC.

This clonotype was seen a few times. This chain joins TRBV6-2 or TRBV6-3 and TRBJ2-7; possible D gene TRBD2, 6 bases. From germline, CDR1 is MNHEY and CDR2 SVGEGT. The CDR3 covers 14 residues. With 6 bases removed from V and 3 bases from J, the gap between germline ends came to 15 bases. CDR3 in DNA: TGTGCCAGCAGATCCTCCGGGGGAATCTACGAGCAGTACTTC. Translating it yields CASRSSGGIYEQYF.

The chain joins TRBV5-1 to TRBJ2-1, with D perhaps assigned TRBD1 or TRBD2 (5 bases each). V lost 0 bases, J lost 2 bases, and 12 bases lay in between. Germline V gene lookup returns CDR1 SGHRS and CDR2 YFSETQ. The CDR3 contains 16 residues. This chain's CDR3 is CASSLAGAGTYNEQFF. The CDR3 DNA reads as TGCGCCAGCAGCTTGGCCGGGGCAGGGACCTACAATGAGCAGTTCTTC. Combining the CDR3 with reference TRBV5-1 and TRBJ2-1 gives the whole variable domain KAGVTQTPRYLIKTRGQQVTLSCSPISGHRSVSWYQQTPGQGLQFLFEYFSETQRNKGNFPGRFSGRQFSNSRSEMNVSTLELGDSALYLCASSLAGAGTYNEQFFGPGTRLTVL.